This T cell receptor beta chain was identified in a study of blood T cell repertoires in COVID-19. For the study at large: Sample material is recorded as cDNA or gDNA derived from T cells, B-cell-depleted T cells, or PBMCs.

Participant age was roughly 18 to 95 years, and participants resided in fewer than 30 US areas. In the study's own analysis: Cell counts per sample came from amplifying reference gene primers. Here immunoSEQ multiplex PCR was the method, and the copy in TCRdb shows in-frame clones only, minus some. V and J calls and clone size follow that table, whereas D and trimming were derived from the DNA. The table includes 170,000 or so clones, around 89% detected once. The CDR3 sequence is 13 residues long. From germline, CDR1 is MNHEY and CDR2 SVGAGI. Trimming shortened V by 10 bases and J by 3 bases, and 16 bases separated the two germline ends.

This TCR came from a woman aged 45-65 years who had recovered from COVID-19. This sequence joins TRBV6-5 and TRBJ2-7; weak D call: TRBD2 (6 bases). Sequencing used PBMCs or T cells enriched from blood (not recorded which). The CDR3 bases are TGTGCCACCTCCGGAGGGGCGGGCTACGAGCAGTACTTC. Translating it yields CATSGGAGYEQYF.